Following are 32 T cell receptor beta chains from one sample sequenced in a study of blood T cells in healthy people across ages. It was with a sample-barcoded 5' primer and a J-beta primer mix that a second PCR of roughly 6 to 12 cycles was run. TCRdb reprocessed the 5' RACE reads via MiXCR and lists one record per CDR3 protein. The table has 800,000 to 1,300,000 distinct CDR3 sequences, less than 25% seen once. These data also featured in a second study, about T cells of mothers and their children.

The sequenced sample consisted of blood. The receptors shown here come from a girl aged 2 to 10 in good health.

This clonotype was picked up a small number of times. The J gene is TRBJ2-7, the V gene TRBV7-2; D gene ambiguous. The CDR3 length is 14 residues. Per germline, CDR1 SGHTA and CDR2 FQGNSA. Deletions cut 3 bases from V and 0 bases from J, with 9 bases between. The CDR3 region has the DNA TGTGCCAGCAGCTTTCGGACCCACTCCTACGAGCAGTACTTC. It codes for CASSFRTHSYEQYF.

Here the CDR3 DNA reads TGCGCCAGCAGCCAAGAATTAGTCGTGAACAATCAGCCCCAGCATTTT. It translates to CASSQELVVNNQPQHF. The chain joins TRBV4-3 to TRBJ1-5; D unclear. V shed 0 bases and J shed 3 bases, with 12 bases lying between them. The germline CDR1 and CDR2 sequences are LGHNA and YSLEER. The CDR3 covers 16 residues.

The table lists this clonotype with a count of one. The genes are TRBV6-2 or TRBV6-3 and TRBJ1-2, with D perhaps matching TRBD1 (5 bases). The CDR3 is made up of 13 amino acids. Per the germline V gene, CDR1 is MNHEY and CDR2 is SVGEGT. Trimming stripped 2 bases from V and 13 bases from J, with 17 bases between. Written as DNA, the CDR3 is TGTGCCAGCAGTTACAGGGGCAGGGACGGACGCACCTTC. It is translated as CASSYRGRDGRTF.

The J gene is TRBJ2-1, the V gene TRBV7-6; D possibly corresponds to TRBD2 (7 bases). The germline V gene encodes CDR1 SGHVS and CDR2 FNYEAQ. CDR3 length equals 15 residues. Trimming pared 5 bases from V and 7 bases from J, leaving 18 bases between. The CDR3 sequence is CASSQLLGGDNEQFF. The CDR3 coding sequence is TGTGCCAGCAGCCAGCTCTTAGGGGGGGATAATGAGCAGTTCTTC.

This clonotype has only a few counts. CDR3 residues: CASSQEGGGRTDTQYF. DNA for the CDR3: TGCGCCAGCAGCCAAGAGGGCGGGGGGAGGACAGATACGCAGTATTTT. The chain recombines TRBV4-3 with TRBJ2-3; TRBD2 matches at 8 bases. V shed 0 bases, J shed 3 bases, and the junction held 5 bases outside the gene matches. The CDR3 sequence is 16 residues long. Germline CDR1 reads LGHNA; CDR2 reads YSLEER.

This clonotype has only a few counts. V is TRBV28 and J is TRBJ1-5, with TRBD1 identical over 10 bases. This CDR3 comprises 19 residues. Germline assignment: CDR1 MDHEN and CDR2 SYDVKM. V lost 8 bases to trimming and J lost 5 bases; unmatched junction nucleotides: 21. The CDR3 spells CASCPLISRDRGKDQPQHF. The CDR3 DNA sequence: TGTGCCAGCTGCCCTCTTATATCCCGGGACAGGGGCAAAGATCAGCCCCAGCATTTT.

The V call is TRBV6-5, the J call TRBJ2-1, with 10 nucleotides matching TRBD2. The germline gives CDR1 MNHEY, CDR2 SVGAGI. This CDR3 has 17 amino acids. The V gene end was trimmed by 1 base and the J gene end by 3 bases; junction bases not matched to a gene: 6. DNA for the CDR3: TGTGCCAGCAGTTACTTAGGACTAGCGGCTCTCTACAATGAGCAGTTCTTC. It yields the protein CASSYLGLAALYNEQFF.

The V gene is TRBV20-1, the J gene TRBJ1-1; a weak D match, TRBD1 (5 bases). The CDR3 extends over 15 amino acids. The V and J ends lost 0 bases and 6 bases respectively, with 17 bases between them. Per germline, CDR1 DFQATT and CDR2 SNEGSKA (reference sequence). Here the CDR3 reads CSARDSGRASPEAFF. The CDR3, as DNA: TGCAGTGCTAGAGATTCTGGCAGGGCGTCCCCTGAAGCTTTCTTT.

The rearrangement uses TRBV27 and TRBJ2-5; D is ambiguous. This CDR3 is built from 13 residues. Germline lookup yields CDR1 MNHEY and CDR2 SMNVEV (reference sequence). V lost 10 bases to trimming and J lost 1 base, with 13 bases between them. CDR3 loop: CATRLDPQETQYF. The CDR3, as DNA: TGTGCCACCAGGCTGGACCCCCAAGAGACCCAGTACTTC.

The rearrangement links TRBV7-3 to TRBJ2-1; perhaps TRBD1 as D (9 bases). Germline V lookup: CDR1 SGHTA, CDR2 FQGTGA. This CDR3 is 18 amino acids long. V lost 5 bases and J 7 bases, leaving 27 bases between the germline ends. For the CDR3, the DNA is TGTGCCAGCAGCCTGACAGGGGGTTACAGCGGGAGTAAGAATGAGCAGTTCTTC. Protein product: CASSLTGGYSGSKNEQFF. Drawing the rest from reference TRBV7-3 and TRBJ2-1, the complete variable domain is GAGVSQTPSNKVTEKGKYVELRCDPISGHTALYWYRQSLGQGPEFLIYFQGTGAADDSGLPNDRFFAVRPEGSVSTLKIQRTERGDSAVYLCASSLTGGYSGSKNEQFFGPGTRLTVL.

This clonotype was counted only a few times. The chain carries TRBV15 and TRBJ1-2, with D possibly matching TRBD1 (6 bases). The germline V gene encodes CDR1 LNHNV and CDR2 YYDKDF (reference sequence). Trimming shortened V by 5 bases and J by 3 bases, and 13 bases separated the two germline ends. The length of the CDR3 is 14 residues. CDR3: CATSPRTEYYGYTF. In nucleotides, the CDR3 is TGTGCCACCAGCCCACGGACAGAGTACTATGGCTACACCTTC.

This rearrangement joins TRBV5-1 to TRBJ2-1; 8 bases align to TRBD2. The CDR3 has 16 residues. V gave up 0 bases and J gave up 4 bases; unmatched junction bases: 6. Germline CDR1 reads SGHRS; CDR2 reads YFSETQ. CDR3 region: CASSLAGAGAYNEQFF. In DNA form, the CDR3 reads TGCGCCAGCAGCTTGGCCGGAGCGGGAGCTTACAATGAGCAGTTCTTC.

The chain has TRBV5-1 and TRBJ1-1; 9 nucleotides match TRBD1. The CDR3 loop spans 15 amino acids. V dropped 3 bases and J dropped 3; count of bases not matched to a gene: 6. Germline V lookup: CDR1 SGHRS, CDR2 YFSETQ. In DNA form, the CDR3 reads TGCGCCAGCAGCTCACAGGGGGCGGGGGACACTGAAGCTTTCTTT. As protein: CASSSQGAGDTEAFF.

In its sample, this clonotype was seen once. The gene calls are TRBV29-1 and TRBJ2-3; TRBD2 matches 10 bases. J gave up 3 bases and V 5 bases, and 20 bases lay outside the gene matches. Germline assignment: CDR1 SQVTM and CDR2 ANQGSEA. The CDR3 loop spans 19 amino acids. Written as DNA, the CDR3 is TGCAGCGTTATTCTGGGACTAGCGAGAGGTGATGTGAGAACAGATACGCAGTATTTT. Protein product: CSVILGLARGDVRTDTQYF.

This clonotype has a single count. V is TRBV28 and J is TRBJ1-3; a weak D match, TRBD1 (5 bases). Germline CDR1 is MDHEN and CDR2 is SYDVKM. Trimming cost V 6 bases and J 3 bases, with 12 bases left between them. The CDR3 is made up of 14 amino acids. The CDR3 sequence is CASRRGVYGNTIYF. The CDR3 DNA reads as TGTGCCAGCAGAAGAGGGGTCTATGGAAACACCATATATTTT. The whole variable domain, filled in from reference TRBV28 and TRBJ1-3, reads DVKVTQSSRYLVKRTGEKVFLECVQDMDHENMFWYRQDPGLGLRLIYFSYDVKMKEKGDIPEGYSVSREKKERFSLILESASTNQTSMYLCASRRGVYGNTIYFGEGSWLTVV.

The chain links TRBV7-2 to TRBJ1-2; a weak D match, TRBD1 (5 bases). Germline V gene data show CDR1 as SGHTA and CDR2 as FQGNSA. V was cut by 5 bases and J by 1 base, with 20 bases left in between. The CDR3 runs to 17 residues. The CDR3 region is CASSTRVGDLINYGYTF. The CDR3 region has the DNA TGTGCCAGCAGCACCCGAGTGGGGGACCTTATTAACTATGGCTACACCTTC.

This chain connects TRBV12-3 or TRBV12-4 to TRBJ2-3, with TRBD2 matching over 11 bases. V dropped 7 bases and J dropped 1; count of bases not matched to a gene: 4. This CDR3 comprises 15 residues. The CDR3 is CASTSGGTRTDTQYF. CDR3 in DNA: TGTGCCAGCACTAGCGGGGGGACCCGCACAGATACGCAGTATTTT.

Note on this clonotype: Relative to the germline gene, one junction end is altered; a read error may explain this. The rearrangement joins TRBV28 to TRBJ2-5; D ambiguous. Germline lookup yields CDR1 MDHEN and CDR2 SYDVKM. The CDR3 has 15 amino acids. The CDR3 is CASSLLRPLKETQHF. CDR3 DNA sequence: TGTGCCAGCAGTTTACTCCGGCCACTTAAAGAGACCCAGCACTTC.

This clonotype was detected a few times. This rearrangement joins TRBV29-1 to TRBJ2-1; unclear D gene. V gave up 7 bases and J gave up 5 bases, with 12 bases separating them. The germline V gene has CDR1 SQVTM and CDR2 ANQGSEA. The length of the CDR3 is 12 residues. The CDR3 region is CSGYFSHNEQFF. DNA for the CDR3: TGCAGCGGGTATTTTTCCCACAATGAGCAGTTCTTC.

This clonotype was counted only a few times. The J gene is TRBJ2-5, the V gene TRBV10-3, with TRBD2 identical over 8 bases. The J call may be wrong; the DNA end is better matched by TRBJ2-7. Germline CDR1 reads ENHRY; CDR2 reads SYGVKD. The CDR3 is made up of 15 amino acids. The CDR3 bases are TGTGCCATCAGTCCCGGGGGGGTTGGTCTCTACGAGCAGTACTTC. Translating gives CAISPGGVGLYEQYF.

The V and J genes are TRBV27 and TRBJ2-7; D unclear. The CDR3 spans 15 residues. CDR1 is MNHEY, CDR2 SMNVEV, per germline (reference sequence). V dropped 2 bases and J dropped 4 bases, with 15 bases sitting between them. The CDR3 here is CASSLVGFSVYEQYF. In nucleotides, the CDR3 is TGTGCCAGCAGTTTAGTAGGGTTTTCGGTGTACGAGCAGTACTTC.

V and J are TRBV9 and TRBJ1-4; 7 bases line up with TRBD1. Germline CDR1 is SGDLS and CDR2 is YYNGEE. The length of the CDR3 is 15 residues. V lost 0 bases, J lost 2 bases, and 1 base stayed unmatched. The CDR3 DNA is TGTGCCAGCAGCGTAGCAGGGGGGACTAATGAAAAACTGTTTTTT. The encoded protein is CASSVAGGTNEKLFF.

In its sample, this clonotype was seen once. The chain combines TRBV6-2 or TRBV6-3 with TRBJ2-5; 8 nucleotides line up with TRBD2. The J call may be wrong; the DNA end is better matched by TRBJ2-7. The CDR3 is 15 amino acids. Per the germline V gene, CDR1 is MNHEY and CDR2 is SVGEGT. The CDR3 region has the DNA TGTGCCAGCAGTTCCTACCTAAAGCGGGAGCACGAGCAGTACTTC. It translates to CASSSYLKREHEQYF.

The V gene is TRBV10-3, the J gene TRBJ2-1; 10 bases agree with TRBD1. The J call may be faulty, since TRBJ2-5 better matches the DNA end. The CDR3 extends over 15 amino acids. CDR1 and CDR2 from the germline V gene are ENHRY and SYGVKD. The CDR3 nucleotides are TGTGCCATCAGTGTTAGACAGGGGGCCCGAGAGACCCAGTACTTC. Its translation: CAISVRQGARETQYF.

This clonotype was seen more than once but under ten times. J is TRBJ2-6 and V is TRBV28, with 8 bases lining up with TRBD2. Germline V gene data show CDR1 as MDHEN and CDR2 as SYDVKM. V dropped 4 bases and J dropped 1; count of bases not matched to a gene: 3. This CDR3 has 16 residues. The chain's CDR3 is CASSSGGASGANVLTF. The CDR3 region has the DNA TGTGCCAGCAGTTCCGGGGGGGCATCTGGGGCCAACGTCCTGACTTTC. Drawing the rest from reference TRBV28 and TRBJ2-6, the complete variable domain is DVKVTQSSRYLVKRTGEKVFLECVQDMDHENMFWYRQDPGLGLRLIYFSYDVKMKEKGDIPEGYSVSREKKERFSLILESASTNQTSMYLCASSSGGASGANVLTFGAGSRLTVL.

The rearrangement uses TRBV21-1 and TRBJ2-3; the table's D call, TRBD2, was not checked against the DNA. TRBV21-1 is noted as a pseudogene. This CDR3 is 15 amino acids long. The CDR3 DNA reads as TGTGCCAGCATTAAGCGGGGCCTCGTCACAGATACGCAGTATTTT. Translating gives CASIKRGLVTDTQYF.

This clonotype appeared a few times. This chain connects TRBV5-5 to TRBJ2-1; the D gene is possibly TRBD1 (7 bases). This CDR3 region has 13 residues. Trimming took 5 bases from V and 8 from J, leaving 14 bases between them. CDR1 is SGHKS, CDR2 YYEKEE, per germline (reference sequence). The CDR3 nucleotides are TGTGCCAGCAGGCCTCAGGGGGGTCATGAGCAGTTCTTC. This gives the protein CASRPQGGHEQFF.

This CDR3 reads CASSLIVPETQYF. The CDR3 DNA is TGTGCCAGCAGCTTAATTGTTCCGGAGACCCAGTACTTC. The chain is built from TRBV7-2 and TRBJ2-5, with unresolved D. Germline CDR1 is SGHTA and CDR2 is FQGNSA. The CDR3 covers 13 residues. Deletions cut 2 bases from V and 5 bases from J, with 9 bases between.

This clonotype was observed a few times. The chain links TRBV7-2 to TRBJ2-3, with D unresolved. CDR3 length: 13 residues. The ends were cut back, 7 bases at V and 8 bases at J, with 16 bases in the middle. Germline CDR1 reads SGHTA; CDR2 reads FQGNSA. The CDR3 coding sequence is TGTGCCAGCAAATCCTCCTTGGAAGCTACGCAGTATTTT. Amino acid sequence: CASKSSLEATQYF.

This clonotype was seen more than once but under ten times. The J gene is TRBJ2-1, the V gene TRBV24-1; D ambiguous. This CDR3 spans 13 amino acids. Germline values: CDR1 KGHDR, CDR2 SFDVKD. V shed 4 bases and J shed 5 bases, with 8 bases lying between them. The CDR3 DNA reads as TGTGCCACCAGTGACCCCTCGGACAATGAGCAGTTCTTC. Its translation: CATSDPSDNEQFF.

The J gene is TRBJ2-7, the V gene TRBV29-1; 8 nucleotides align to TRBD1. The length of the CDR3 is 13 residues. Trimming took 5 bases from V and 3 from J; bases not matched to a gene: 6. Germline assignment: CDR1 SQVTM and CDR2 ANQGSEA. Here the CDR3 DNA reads TGCAGCGTTCGCCAGGGGGCAGACTACGAGCAGTACTTC. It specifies CSVRQGADYEQYF.

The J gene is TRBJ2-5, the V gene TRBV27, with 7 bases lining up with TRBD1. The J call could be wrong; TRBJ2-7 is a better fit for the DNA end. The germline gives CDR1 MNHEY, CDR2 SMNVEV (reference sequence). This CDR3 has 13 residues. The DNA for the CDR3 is TGTGCCAGCATCGACAGGGAAACCTACGAGCAGTACTTC. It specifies CASIDRETYEQYF.